This T cell receptor (beta chain) comes out of a study of blood T cell repertoires in COVID-19 (dated by TCRdb to 2018 to 2021). Study-level background: Collaborator samples came from the United States, Italy and Spain and covered acute and convalescent phases of COVID-19. The material from the prospective study consisted of cDNA or gDNA derived from T cells, B-cell-depleted T cells, or PBMCs. Subjects who had been exposed to COVID-19, were actively infected with it, or had recovered from it provided the deeply sampled blood TCRbeta repertoires that made up the dataset. A freely available public database, intended as a resource for researchers studying the immune response to SARS-CoV-2, is where the repertoires were released. The samples were drawn from two sources: the first 160 participants of the ongoing ImmuneRACE study, and 1,000 to 1,500 subjects contributed by 6 global collaborators. Nearly every sample came with metadata listing a de-identified subject ID, COVID-19 status, age in years and sex. Where available, HLA class I and class II types were obtained from metadata supplied by the sample provider rather than from assay-based typing.

As concerns this clone: Its antigen is unknown. No base quality values were provided; no much bigger clone lies one nucleotide off.

A distance of 14 bases separates the germline ends of V and J, which lose 4 bases and 2 bases respectively. The germline V gene (reference sequence) yields MNHEY for CDR1 and SMNVEV for CDR2. The CDR3 spans 15 residues, from the cysteine through the phenylalanine. The kept DNA is CDR3 alone, 45 bases in frame from the first base. Broad study findings and their caveats: The quantity of clinical and demographic metadata differed by source and by participant and was supplied without curation.

The immunoSEQ Assay, a bias-controlled multiplex PCR, was used to amplify TCRbeta CDR3 regions from genomic DNA. Per the authors' processing: Nucleated cell counts per sample were estimated from amplification of reference gene primers within the assay. To quantify the absolute abundance of each unique TCRbeta CDR3 rearrangement, sequence reads were collapsed and filtered. For each sample, productive Simpson clonality was calculated as the square root of Simpson's diversity index over productive rearrangements. TCRdb took this table from immuneACCESS and kept in-frame rearrangements with V and J called. Such tables lack part of the clones; where checked against another copy, unresolved V genes explain under half of the gap, and the rest is unexplained. From that table come the V and J calls and clone size; the DNA was used to work out D and trimming. The sample yields some 80,000 clones; about four fifths were counted once. The ten largest account for roughly 12% of the sample.

Each collaborating institution followed its own protocols to collect whole blood in K2EDTA tubes. For TCRbeta analysis, collaborators shipped samples as frozen whole blood, isolated PBMCs, or DNA extracted from either of those sample types. The sequence links TRBV27 to TRBJ1-2; TRBD1 is a possible D gene, resting on 6 matching bases. The TCR sequence derives from a man older than 75 with acute or convalescent COVID-19. Sequencing used peripheral blood. The CDR3 has the sequence CASSSIPDSNYGYTF. The bases read TGTGCCAGCAGTTCCATCCCGGACAGCAACTATGGCTACACCTTC.